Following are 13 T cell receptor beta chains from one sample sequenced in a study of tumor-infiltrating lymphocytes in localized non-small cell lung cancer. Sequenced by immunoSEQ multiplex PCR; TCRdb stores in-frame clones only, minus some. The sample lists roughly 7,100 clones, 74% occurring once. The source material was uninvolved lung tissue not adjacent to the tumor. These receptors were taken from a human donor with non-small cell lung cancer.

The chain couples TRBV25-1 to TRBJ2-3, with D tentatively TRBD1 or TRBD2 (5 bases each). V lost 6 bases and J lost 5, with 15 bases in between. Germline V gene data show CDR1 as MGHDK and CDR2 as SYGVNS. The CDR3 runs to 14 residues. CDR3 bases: TGTGCCAGCAGCTCAATACGGGGCGGAGATACGCAGTATTTT. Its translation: CASSSIRGGDTQYF.

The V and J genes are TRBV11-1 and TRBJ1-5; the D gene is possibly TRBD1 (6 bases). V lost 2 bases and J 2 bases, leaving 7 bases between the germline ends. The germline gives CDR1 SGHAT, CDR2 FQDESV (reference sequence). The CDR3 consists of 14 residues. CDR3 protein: CASSLRTGNQPQHF. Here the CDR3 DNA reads TGTGCCAGCAGCTTACGGACAGGCAATCAGCCCCAGCATTTT.

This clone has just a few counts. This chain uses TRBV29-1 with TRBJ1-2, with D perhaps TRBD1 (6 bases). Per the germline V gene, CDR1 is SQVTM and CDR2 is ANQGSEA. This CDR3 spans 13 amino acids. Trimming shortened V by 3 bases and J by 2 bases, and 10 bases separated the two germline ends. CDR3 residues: CSVEAGHNYGYTF. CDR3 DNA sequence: TGCAGCGTTGAGGCGGGACACAACTATGGCTACACCTTC.

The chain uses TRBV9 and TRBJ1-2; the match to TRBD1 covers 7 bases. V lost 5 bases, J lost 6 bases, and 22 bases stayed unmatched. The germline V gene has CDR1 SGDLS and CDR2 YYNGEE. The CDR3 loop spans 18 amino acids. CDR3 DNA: TGTGCCAGCAGGGAGACAGGGTTTGATGGCACAGGGTTTGATGGCTACACCTTC. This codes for CASRETGFDGTGFDGYTF. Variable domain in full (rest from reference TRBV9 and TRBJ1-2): DSGVTQTPKHLITATGQRVTLRCSPRSGDLSVYWYQQSLDQGLQFLIQYYNGEERAKGNILERFSAQQFPDLHSELNLSSLELGDSALYFCASRETGFDGTGFDGYTFGSGTRLTVV.

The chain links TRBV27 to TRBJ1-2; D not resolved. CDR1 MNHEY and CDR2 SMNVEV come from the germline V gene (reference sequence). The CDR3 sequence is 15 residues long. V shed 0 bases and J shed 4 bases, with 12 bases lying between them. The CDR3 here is CASSLSGFPLYGYTF. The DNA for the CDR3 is TGTGCCAGCAGTTTATCGGGGTTCCCTCTCTATGGCTACACCTTC.

Here the CDR3 reads CASSPRLSETPNGGNVLTF. The CDR3 region has the DNA TGTGCCAGCAGTCCTCGACTTAGCGAGACCCCGAATGGAGGCAACGTCCTGACTTTC. The chain couples TRBV27 to TRBJ2-6; possible D gene TRBD2, 5 bases. V was shortened by 5 bases and J by 9 bases, with 29 bases between the two germline ends. The CDR3 extends over 19 amino acids. Germline V CDR1 and CDR2: MNHEY, SMNVEV (reference sequence).

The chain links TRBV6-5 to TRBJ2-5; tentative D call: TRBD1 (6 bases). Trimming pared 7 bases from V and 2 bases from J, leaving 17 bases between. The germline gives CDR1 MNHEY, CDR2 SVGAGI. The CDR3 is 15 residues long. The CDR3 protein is CASNKLQQGQETQYF. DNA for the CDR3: TGTGCCAGCAACAAACTTCAACAGGGACAAGAGACCCAGTACTTC.

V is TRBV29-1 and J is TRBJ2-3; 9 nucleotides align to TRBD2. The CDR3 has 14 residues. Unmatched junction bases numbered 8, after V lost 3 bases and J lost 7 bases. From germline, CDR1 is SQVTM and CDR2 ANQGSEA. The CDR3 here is CSVDGGGEVHTQYF. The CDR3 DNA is TGCAGCGTTGACGGCGGGGGGGAAGTTCATACGCAGTATTTT.

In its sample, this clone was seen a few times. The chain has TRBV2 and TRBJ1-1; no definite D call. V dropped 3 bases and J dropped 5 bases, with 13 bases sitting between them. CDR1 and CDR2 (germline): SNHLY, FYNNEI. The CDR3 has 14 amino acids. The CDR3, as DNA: TGTGCCAGCAGTGATCCGGGTGGAGTGACTGAAGCTTTCTTT. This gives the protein CASSDPGGVTEAFF.

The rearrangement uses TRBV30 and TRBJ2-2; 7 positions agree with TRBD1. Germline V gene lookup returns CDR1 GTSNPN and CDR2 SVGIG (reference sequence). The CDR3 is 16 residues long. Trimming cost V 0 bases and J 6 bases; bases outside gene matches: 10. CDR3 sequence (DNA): TGTGCCTGGAGTGTACGGGGCAGGGGGAAGGCCGGGGAGCTGTTTTTT. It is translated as CAWSVRGRGKAGELFF.

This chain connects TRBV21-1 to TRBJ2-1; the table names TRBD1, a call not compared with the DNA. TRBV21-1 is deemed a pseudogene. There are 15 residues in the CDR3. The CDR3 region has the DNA TGTGCCAGCAGCGTTATTACAGGGGGGGCGGCTGAGCAGTTCTTC. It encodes CASSVITGGAAEQFF.

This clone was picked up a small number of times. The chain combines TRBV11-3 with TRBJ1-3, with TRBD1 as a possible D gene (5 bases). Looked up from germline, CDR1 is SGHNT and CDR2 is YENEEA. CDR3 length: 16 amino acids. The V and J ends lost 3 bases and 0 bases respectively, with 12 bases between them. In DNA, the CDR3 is TGTGCCAGCAGCTTGCTCACAGGCTCCTCTGGAAACACCATATATTTT. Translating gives CASSLLTGSSGNTIYF.

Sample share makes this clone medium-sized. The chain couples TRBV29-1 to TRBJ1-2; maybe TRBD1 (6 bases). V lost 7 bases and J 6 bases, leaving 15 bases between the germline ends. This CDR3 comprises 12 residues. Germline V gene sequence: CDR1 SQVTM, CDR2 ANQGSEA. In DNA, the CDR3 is TGCAGCGCACAGGGAATCGAGGATGGCTACACCTTC. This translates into CSAQGIEDGYTF. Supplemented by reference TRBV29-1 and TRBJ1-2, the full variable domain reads SAVISQKPSRDICQRGTSLTIQCQVDSQVTMMFWYRQQPGQSLTLIATANQGSEATYESGFVIDKFPISRPNLTFSTLTVSNMSPEDSSIYLCSAQGIEDGYTFGSGTRLTVV.